One and the same sample provided the 15 T cell receptor beta chains below, sequenced in a study of T cells expressing NK-cell markers. TCRdb reprocessed the 5' RACE reads and stores each CDR3 protein as one record, lacking DNA. This sample's table has some 410,000 distinct CDR3 sequences. Material: blood T cells: a sorted CD56 or NKG2C T cell subset, CD4+ or CD8+ T cells, or bulk PBMC T cells (not recorded which). Receptor source: a woman between 18 and 75 years old in good health.

The rearrangement joins TRBV2 to TRBJ2-7; TCRdb indicates TRBD1, and absent DNA this call remains unverified. CDR1 and CDR2 (germline): SNHLY, FYNNEI. This CDR3 has 13 residues. CDR3 protein: CASHRDRVVEQYF.

This chain connects TRBV5-1 to TRBJ2-4. This CDR3 has 13 residues. Germline V gives CDR1 SGHRS, CDR2 YFSETQ. Here the CDR3 reads CASSTGRTNIQYF.

The V gene is TRBV5-1, the J gene TRBJ2-7; TCRdb lists TRBD1, though no DNA is available to test this call. The length of the CDR3 is 15 residues. CDR1 SGHRS and CDR2 YFSETQ come from the germline V gene. CDR3 region: CASSSPLGRGYEQYF.

The gene calls are TRBV20-1 and TRBJ1-1. This CDR3 contains 13 residues. The germline CDR1 and CDR2 sequences are DFQATT and SNEGSKA (reference sequence). CDR3 sequence reads: CSARGQVDTEAFF.

The chain combines TRBV3-1 with TRBJ2-7; as DNA is missing, the TRBD1 call by TCRdb cannot be tested. There are 14 residues in the CDR3. Germline CDR1 reads LGHDT; CDR2 reads YNNKEL (reference sequence). The CDR3 spells CASSPAPGMNEQYF.

The genes are TRBV6-1 and TRBJ2-1; the TCRdb D gene call, TRBD1, has no DNA to confirm it. CDR3 size: 14 residues. The V gene's germline CDR1 is MNHNS and CDR2 SASEGT. The CDR3 loop reads CASSQGYPYNEQFF.

The chain has TRBV12-3 or TRBV12-4 and TRBJ1-6; checking the TCRdb D call of TRBD1 is not possible without DNA. The CDR3 consists of 16 residues. This CDR3 reads CASSQENRGPNSPLHF.

V gene TRBV7-9 combines with J gene TRBJ2-1; TCRdb indicates TRBD1, and absent DNA this call remains unverified. Germline lookup yields CDR1 SEHNR and CDR2 FQNEAQ (reference sequence). The CDR3 runs 14 residues. CDR3 protein: CASSPKTGTGEQFF. The complete variable domain, with remaining parts taken from reference TRBV7-9 and TRBJ2-1, reads DTGVSQNPRHKITKRGQNVTFRCDPISEHNRLYWYRQTLGQGPEFLTYFQNEAQLEKSRLLSDRFSAERPKGSFSTLEIQRTEQGDSAMYLCASSPKTGTGEQFFGPGTRLTVL.

The CDR3 here is CATSRDVWLEDEQFF. The chain has TRBV15 and TRBJ2-1. Germline CDR1 reads LNHNV; CDR2 reads YYDKDF (reference sequence). The CDR3 contains 15 residues.

The genes are TRBV27 and TRBJ2-4; checking the TCRdb D call of TRBD1 is not possible without DNA. Germline assignment: CDR1 MNHEY and CDR2 SMNVEV (reference sequence). CDR3 length: 19 residues. The CDR3: CASSLGAGAGVLAKNIQYF.

V usage is TRBV20-1 and J usage is TRBJ2-4. The CDR3 consists of 15 residues. Germline CDR1 DFQATT, CDR2 SNEGSKA (reference sequence). CDR3 sequence reads: CSARDKGLVKNIQYF.

The rearrangement uses TRBV20-1 and TRBJ2-1; TCRdb outputs TRBD1, but without DNA this stays unchecked. The CDR3 is 14 residues long. Germline-derived CDR1 and CDR2 are DFQATT and SNEGSKA (reference sequence). CDR3 loop: CSATPRGTYNEQFF.

The V and J genes are TRBV7-2 and TRBJ1-3. The CDR3 consists of 16 residues. Per the germline V gene, CDR1 is SGHTA and CDR2 is FQGNSA. The CDR3 protein is CASSTYAGFSGNTIYF.

The genes are TRBV29-1 and TRBJ2-5; with no DNA, the TCRdb D assignment of TRBD1 cannot be verified. The CDR3 consists of 12 residues. CDR1 SQVTM and CDR2 ANQGSEA come from the germline V gene. The CDR3 sequence: CSVHSGDETQYF. Full variable domain (outside the CDR3, taken from reference TRBV29-1 and TRBJ2-5): SAVISQKPSRDICQRGTSLTIQCQVDSQVTMMFWYRQQPGQSLTLIATANQGSEATYESGFVIDKFPISRPNLTFSTLTVSNMSPEDSSIYLCSVHSGDETQYFGPGTRLLVL.

The V and J genes are TRBV20-1 and TRBJ2-4; TCRdb lists TRBD1, though no DNA is available to test this call. CDR3 length: 14 residues. Germline lookup yields CDR1 DFQATT and CDR2 SNEGSKA (reference sequence). The CDR3 protein is CSAKGDIAKNIQYF.